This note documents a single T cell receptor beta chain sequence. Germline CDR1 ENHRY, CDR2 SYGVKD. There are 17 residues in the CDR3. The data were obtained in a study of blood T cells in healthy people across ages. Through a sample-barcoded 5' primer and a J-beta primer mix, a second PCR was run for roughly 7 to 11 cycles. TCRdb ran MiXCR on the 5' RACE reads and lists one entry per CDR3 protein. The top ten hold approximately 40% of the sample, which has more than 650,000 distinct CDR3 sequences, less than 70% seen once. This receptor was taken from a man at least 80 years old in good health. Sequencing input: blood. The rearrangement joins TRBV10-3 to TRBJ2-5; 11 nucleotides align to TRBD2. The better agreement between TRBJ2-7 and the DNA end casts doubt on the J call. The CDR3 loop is CAISEPLLAGVSYEQYF. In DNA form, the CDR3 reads TGTGCCATCAGTGAGCCTTTACTAGCGGGAGTGTCCTACGAGCAGTACTTC.